The source of this T cell receptor beta chain is a study of shared clonotypes between healthy human individuals. V dropped 3 bases and J dropped 5 bases, with 11 bases sitting between them. In germline, CDR1 is SQVTM, CDR2 ANQGSEA. This CDR3 region has 13 residues. Findings and limits, study-wide: An anticipated effect of sequencing depth on clonotype sharing among donors was recognized.

Worth noting for this clone: Its specificity is unknown.

Assay: immunoSEQ multiplex PCR; the TCRdb copy retains only in-frame clones and omits some. The sample comprises over a million clones, 95% to 97% of which are singletons, and approximately 1% rests with the top ten. What was sequenced was naive CD4+ T cells sorted from blood. As to subset: CD45RA+ positively selected. This TCR derives from a man aged 25 to 40 in good health. V and J are TRBV29-1 and TRBJ2-1, with a weak D call TRBD2 (6 bases). The CDR3 nucleotides are TGCAGCGTTGAGGCAGCGGGCCACAATGAGCAGTTCTTC. This translates into CSVEAAGHNEQFF.